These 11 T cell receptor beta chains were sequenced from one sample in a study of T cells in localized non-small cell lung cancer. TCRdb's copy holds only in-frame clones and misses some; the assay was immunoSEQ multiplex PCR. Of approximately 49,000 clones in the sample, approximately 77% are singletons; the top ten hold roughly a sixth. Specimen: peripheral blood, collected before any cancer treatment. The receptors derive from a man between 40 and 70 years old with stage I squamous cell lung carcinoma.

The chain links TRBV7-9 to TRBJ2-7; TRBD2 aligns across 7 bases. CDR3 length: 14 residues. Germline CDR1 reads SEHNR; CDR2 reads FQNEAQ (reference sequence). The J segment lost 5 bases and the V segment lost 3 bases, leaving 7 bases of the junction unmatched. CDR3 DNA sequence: TGTGCCAGCAGCTTGGCGGTCCGGGAGGACGAGCAGTACTTC. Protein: CASSLAVREDEQYF.

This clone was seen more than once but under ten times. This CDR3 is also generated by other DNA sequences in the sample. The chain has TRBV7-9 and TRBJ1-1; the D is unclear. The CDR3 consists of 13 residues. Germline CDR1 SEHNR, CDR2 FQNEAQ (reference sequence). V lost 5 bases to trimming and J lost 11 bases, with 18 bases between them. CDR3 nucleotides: TGTGCCAGCAGCGACGCTTGGACGGGGAGGGCTTTCTTT. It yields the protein CASSDAWTGRAFF. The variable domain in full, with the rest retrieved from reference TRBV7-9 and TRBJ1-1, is DTGVSQNPRHKITKRGQNVTFRCDPISEHNRLYWYRQTLGQGPEFLTYFQNEAQLEKSRLLSDRFSAERPKGSFSTLEIQRTEQGDSAMYLCASSDAWTGRAFFGQGTRLTVV.

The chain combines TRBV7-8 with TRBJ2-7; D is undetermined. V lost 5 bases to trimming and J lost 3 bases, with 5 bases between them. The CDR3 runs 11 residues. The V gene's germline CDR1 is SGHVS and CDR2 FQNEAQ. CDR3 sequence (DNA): TGTGCCAGCAGCAACGTCTACGAGCAGTACTTC. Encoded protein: CASSNVYEQYF.

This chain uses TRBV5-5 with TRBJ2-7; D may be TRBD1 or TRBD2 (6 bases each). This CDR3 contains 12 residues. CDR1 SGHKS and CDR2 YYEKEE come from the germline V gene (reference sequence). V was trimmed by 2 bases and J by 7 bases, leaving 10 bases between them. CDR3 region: CASSFGGQEQYF. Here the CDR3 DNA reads TGTGCCAGCAGCTTTGGGGGGCAGGAGCAGTACTTC.

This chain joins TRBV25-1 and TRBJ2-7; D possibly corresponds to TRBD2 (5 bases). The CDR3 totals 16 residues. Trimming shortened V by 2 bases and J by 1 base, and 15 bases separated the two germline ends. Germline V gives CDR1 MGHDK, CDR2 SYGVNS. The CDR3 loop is CASSENVGRGSYEQYF. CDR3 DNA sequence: TGTGCCAGCAGTGAAAATGTGGGGAGAGGGTCCTACGAGCAGTACTTC.

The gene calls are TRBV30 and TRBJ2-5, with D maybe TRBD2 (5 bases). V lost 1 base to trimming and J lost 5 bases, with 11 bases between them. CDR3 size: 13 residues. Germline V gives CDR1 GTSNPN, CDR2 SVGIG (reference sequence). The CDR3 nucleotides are TGTGCCTGGAGTGACGGGGTGCGGGAGACCCAGTACTTC. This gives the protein CAWSDGVRETQYF.

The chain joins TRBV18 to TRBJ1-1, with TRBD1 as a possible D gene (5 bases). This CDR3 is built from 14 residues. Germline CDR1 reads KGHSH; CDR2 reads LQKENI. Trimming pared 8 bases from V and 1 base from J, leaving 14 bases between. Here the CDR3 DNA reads TGTGCCAGCAGCTGGGGTACAGGGAACACTGAAGCTTTCTTT. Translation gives CASSWGTGNTEAFF.

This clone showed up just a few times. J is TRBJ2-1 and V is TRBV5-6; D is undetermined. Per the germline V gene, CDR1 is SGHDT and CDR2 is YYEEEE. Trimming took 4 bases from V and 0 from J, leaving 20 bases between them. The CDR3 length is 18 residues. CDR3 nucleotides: TGTGCCAGCAGCCTCTCTGTGGCGGTCCAGGTCTCCTACAATGAGCAGTTCTTC. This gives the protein CASSLSVAVQVSYNEQFF. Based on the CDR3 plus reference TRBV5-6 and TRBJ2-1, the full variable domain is DAGVTQSPTHLIKTRGQQVTLRCSPKSGHDTVSWYQQALGQGPQFIFQYYEEEERQRGNFPDRFSGHQFPNYSSELNVNALLLGDSALYLCASSLSVAVQVSYNEQFFGPGTRLTVL.

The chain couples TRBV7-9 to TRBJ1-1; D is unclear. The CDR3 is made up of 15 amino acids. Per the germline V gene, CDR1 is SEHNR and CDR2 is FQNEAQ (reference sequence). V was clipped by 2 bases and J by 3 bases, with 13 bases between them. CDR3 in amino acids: CASSLTILGDTEAFF. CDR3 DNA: TGTGCCAGCAGCTTAACAATACTCGGGGACACTGAAGCTTTCTTT.

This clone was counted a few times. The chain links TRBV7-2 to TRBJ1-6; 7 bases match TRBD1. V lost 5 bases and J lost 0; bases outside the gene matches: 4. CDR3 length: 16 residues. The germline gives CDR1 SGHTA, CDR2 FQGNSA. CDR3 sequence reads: CASSLTGSSYNSPLHF. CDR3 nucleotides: TGTGCCAGCAGCCTGACAGGGAGCTCCTATAATTCACCCCTCCACTTT.

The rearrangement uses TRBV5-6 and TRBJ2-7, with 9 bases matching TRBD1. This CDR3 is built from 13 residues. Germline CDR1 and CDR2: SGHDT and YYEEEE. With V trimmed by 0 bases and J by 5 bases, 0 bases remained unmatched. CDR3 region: CASSLGDRDEQYF. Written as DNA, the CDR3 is TGTGCCAGCAGCTTGGGGGACAGGGACGAGCAGTACTTC.